This T cell receptor beta chain comes out of a study of blood T cell repertoires in COVID-19. The overall study: Specimens from acute and convalescent COVID-19 originated in the United States, Italy and Spain.

Trimming cost V 4 bases and J 10 bases, with 16 bases left between them. CDR1 is LNHDA, CDR2 SQIVND, per germline (reference sequence). The CDR3 has 13 amino acids. Sequenced by immunoSEQ multiplex PCR; TCRdb stores in-frame clones only, minus some. The sample holds approximately 100,000 clones, about 91% seen once. The sequenced sample was peripheral blood. The chain uses TRBV19 and TRBJ1-1; no clear D. This clonotype originated in a human donor in a cohort sampled during active COVID-19. CDR3 coding DNA: TGTGCCAGTAGTACTAACCGGGAGGAGGGAGCTTTCTTT. This translates into CASSTNREEGAFF.